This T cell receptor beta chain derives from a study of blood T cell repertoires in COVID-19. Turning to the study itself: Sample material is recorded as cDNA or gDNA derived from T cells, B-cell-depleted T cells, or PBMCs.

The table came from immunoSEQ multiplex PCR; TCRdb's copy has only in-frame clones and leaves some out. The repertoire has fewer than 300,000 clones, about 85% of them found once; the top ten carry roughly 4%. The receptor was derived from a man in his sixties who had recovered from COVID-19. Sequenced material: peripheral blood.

For the CDR3, the DNA is TGCGCCAGCAGCTTGTTAGCGGGGGGCCCAGGGTCTAGCACAGATACGCAGTATTTT. Amino acids: CASSLLAGGPGSSTDTQYF. The gene calls are TRBV5-1 and TRBJ2-3; the match to TRBD2 covers 10 bases. The CDR3 is made up of 19 amino acids. Per the germline V gene, CDR1 is SGHRS and CDR2 is YFSETQ. V was clipped by 1 base and J by 0 bases; unmatched bases: 11.